The 6 T cell receptor beta chains below all came from one sample that was sequenced in a study of blood T cell repertoires in COVID-19. Profiling relied on immunoSEQ multiplex PCR, and the TCRdb table lists in-frame clones only, not all of them. The sample has roughly 150,000 clones, 70% to 85% seen once; the top ten hold 5.5% to 8%. The sample taken for sequencing was peripheral blood. The receptors originated from a man aged 80 or over with COVID-19, enrolled during active disease.

This clone occurred a few times. V usage is TRBV5-4 and J usage is TRBJ2-3, with TRBD2 as a possible D gene (6 bases). Trimming stripped 2 bases from V and 3 bases from J, with 13 bases between. CDR1 and CDR2 from the germline V gene are SGHNT and YYREEE (reference sequence). CDR3 size: 15 residues. The CDR3 loop reads CASSFGRGATDTQYF. The CDR3 nucleotides read TGTGCCAGCAGCTTTGGGCGGGGCGCAACAGATACGCAGTATTTT.

The V call is TRBV6-5, the J call TRBJ2-2, with 7 bases lining up with TRBD2. The V gene end was trimmed by 9 bases and the J gene end by 5 bases; junction bases not matched to a gene: 6. The CDR3 is made up of 13 amino acids. Germline V gene sequence: CDR1 MNHEY, CDR2 SVGAGI. CDR3 amino acids: CASKRDSTGELFF. The CDR3, as DNA: TGTGCCAGTAAGCGGGATTCAACCGGGGAGCTGTTTTTT.

This sequence joins TRBV6-5 and TRBJ2-3; 7 nucleotides line up with TRBD2. CDR1 MNHEY and CDR2 SVGAGI come from the germline V gene. V trimming: 5 bases; J trimming: 2 bases; junction bases outside the gene matches: 7. CDR3 length equals 15 residues. DNA for the CDR3: TGTGCCAGCAGTCGTGGCGGGGGACTCACAGATACGCAGTATTTT. Its protein is CASSRGGGLTDTQYF.

The V gene is TRBV6-5, the J gene TRBJ2-5; D perhaps matches TRBD2 (6 bases). Germline V gene data show CDR1 as MNHEY and CDR2 as SVGAGI. This CDR3 comprises 12 residues. CDR3 sequence (DNA): TGTGCGTCTAGCGCCTATGAGGAGACCCAGTACTTC. It yields the protein CASSAYEETQYF.

This rearrangement joins TRBV25-1 to TRBJ1-1, with a possible D match to TRBD1 (6 bases). V was clipped by 5 bases and J by 7 bases, with 14 bases between them. This CDR3 has 13 residues. The germline gives CDR1 MGHDK, CDR2 SYGVNS. CDR3 region: CASSFLDRHEAFF. CDR3 bases: TGTGCCAGCAGTTTCTTAGACAGGCATGAAGCTTTCTTT.

The rearrangement links TRBV7-2 to TRBJ2-7; possible D gene TRBD2, 6 bases. V gave up 0 bases and J gave up 2 bases, with 8 bases separating them. The germline gives CDR1 SGHTA, CDR2 FQGNSA. The CDR3 has 14 residues. The CDR3 loop reads CASSLARGPYEQYF. Here the CDR3 DNA reads TGTGCCAGCAGCTTAGCGCGGGGACCCTACGAGCAGTACTTC.